Following are 14 T cell receptor beta chains from one sample sequenced in a study of blood T cell repertoires in COVID-19. Method: immunoSEQ multiplex PCR; TCRdb's copy keeps in-frame clones and lacks some. The sample shows 300,000 to 350,000 clones, 85% to 95% of them seen only once. The sample was PBMCs or T cells enriched from blood (not recorded which). These receptors all stem from a woman aged 25 to 39 who had been exposed to COVID-19.

The V gene is TRBV27, the J gene TRBJ2-7, with a weak D call TRBD2 (5 bases). Germline V lookup: CDR1 MNHEY, CDR2 SMNVEV (reference sequence). Deletions cut 2 bases from V and 5 bases from J, with 16 bases between. The length of the CDR3 is 15 residues. CDR3 sequence (DNA): TGTGCCAGCAGTTTAAAGGCGAGGGCAGGTAACGAGCAGTACTTC. It encodes CASSLKARAGNEQYF.

The chain recombines TRBV27 with TRBJ1-4; 11 nucleotides line up with TRBD1. This CDR3 region has 16 residues. Germline V gene data show CDR1 as MNHEY and CDR2 as SMNVEV (reference sequence). V was pared by 3 bases and J by 8 bases, with 8 bases of the junction left unmatched. The CDR3 sequence: CASSFLGQGAREKLFF. In DNA, the CDR3 is TGTGCCAGCAGTTTTCTCGGACAGGGGGCAAGGGAAAAACTGTTTTTT.

V is TRBV19 and J is TRBJ1-5; 7 bases are a match to TRBD1. CDR1 and CDR2 (germline): LNHDA, SQIVND (reference sequence). Trimming cost V 4 bases and J 6 bases; bases outside gene matches: 15. The CDR3 spans 17 residues. The DNA of the CDR3 is TGTGCCAGTAGTACCGAGACAGGGATCGGGGGGGGTCAGCCCCAGCATTTT. It is translated as CASSTETGIGGGQPQHF.

The chain is built from TRBV12-3 or TRBV12-4 and TRBJ1-6; D gene ambiguous. The V gene lost 4 bases and the J gene lost 7 bases, with 5 bases spanning the gap. CDR3 size: 12 residues. The CDR3 coding sequence is TGTGCCAGCAGTTCCGGGAATTCACCCCTCCACTTT. It is translated as CASSSGNSPLHF.

This clone was counted a single time. The rearrangement uses TRBV20-1 and TRBJ1-5; possibly TRBD1 for D (6 bases). The CDR3 covers 16 residues. CDR1 is DFQATT and CDR2 is SNEGSKA in the germline V gene (reference sequence). V shed 3 bases and J shed 2 bases, with 17 bases lying between them. The CDR3 DNA reads TGCAGTGCTAGTGGATCCGGGACAAAAGGCAATCAGCCCCAGCATTTT. Translating it yields CSASGSGTKGNQPQHF.

The gene calls are TRBV11-2 and TRBJ1-2; no firm D call. Deletions cut 4 bases from V and 4 bases from J, with 10 bases between. The CDR3 runs 13 residues. Germline lookup yields CDR1 SGHAT and CDR2 FQNNGV. In DNA form, the CDR3 reads TGTGCCAGCAGCTCCCGGGTTGCCTATGGCTACACCTTC. Amino acids: CASSSRVAYGYTF.

This chain joins TRBV4-1 and TRBJ2-3, with 8 bases lining up with TRBD2. Germline V CDR1 and CDR2: MGHRA, YSYEKL. This CDR3 contains 18 residues. Germline trimming cut 0 bases from V and 2 bases from J; bases unmatched to any gene: 10. The CDR3 region has the DNA TGCGCCAGCAGCCAAGAGCCAGCGGGGGCCTTCTCCACAGATACGCAGTATTTT. It translates to CASSQEPAGAFSTDTQYF.

The genes are TRBV5-4 and TRBJ2-1; no definite D call. V shed 2 bases and J shed 8 bases, with 11 bases lying between them. CDR3 length: 13 residues. Germline V gene sequence: CDR1 SGHNT, CDR2 YYREEE (reference sequence). Here the CDR3 reads CASSFSSTYEQFF. The CDR3 nucleotides are TGTGCCAGCAGCTTCTCTAGTACTTATGAGCAGTTCTTC.

This clone was observed a handful of times. This chain uses TRBV30 with TRBJ2-7; D gene ambiguous. V was pared by 0 bases and J by 9 bases, with 12 bases between. Germline CDR1 GTSNPN, CDR2 SVGIG (reference sequence). The length of the CDR3 is 12 residues. In DNA form, the CDR3 reads TGTGCCTGGAGTGTACGCATCATCGGGCAGTACTTC. Translated, it gives CAWSVRIIGQYF. The variable domain in full, completed from reference TRBV30 and TRBJ2-7, reads SQTIHQWPATLVQPVGSPLSLECTVEGTSNPNLYWYRQAAGRGLQLLFYSVGIGQISSEVPQNLSASRPQDRQFILSSKKLLLSDSGFYLCAWSVRIIGQYFGPGTRLTVT.

V and J are TRBV4-3 and TRBJ2-5, with D maybe TRBD2 (5 bases). Germline V gene sequence: CDR1 LGHNA, CDR2 YSLEER. The CDR3 contains 15 residues. V dropped 1 base and J dropped 5 bases, with 14 bases sitting between them. The DNA for the CDR3 is TGCGCCAGCAGCCAAGTAGGGAGTACGGGGGAGACCCAGTACTTC. Its protein is CASSQVGSTGETQYF.

V is TRBV5-4 and J is TRBJ2-5; no clear D. The CDR3 is 12 residues long. V was clipped by 4 bases and J by 2 bases, with 6 bases between them. Germline V lookup: CDR1 SGHNT, CDR2 YYREEE (reference sequence). The CDR3 is CASSTAQETQYF. CDR3 in DNA: TGTGCCAGCAGCACTGCTCAAGAGACCCAGTACTTC.

This chain links TRBV7-9 with TRBJ1-1, with no clear D. CDR3 length equals 16 residues. Deletions cut 4 bases from V and 4 bases from J, with 19 bases between. In germline, CDR1 is SEHNR, CDR2 FQNEAQ (reference sequence). The CDR3 spells CASSSPGPAPGTEAFF. In DNA, the CDR3 is TGTGCCAGCAGCTCGCCGGGTCCTGCTCCTGGCACTGAAGCTTTCTTT.

V usage is TRBV5-1 and J usage is TRBJ2-6; maybe TRBD2 (6 bases). The CDR3 contains 16 residues. V lost 1 base and J lost 2, with 10 bases in between. Germline values: CDR1 SGHRS, CDR2 YFSETQ. DNA for the CDR3: TGCGCCAGCAGCTTGTTGGGGGGAACTGGGGCCAACGTCCTGACTTTC. Translating gives CASSLLGGTGANVLTF.

The rearrangement links TRBV2 to TRBJ2-3, with D possibly TRBD2 on 6 matching bases. The CDR3 contains 11 residues. The germline CDR1 and CDR2 sequences are SNHLY and FYNNEI. Trimming left V 6 bases short and J 13 bases short, with 14 bases between. The CDR3 coding sequence is TGTGCCAGCAGAGGGACTCTTTCGGAGTATTTT. Translating gives CASRGTLSEYF.